The rows below give T cell receptor beta chains drawn from one sample of a study of T cell changes during pregnancy in multiple sclerosis. Clones were sequenced by immunoSEQ multiplex PCR, and TCRdb holds only the in-frame ones, with some missing. Of about 81,000 clones listed, less than 95% are singletons. This specimen consisted of peripheral blood, obtained in the third trimester of pregnancy. These TCRs come from a female donor with multiple sclerosis, enrolled in a pregnancy study. The CDR3 runs from the conserved cysteine through the conserved F or W.

V: TRBV10-3; CDR3: CAISLDKNTGELFF
V: TRBV30; CDR3: CAWSVANQPQHF
V: TRBV6-4; CDR3: CASSDGGGTDTQYF
V: TRBV6-1; CDR3: CASSEGSSRTGGNTIYF
V: TRBV18; CDR3: CASSPGTESSYEQYF
V: TRBV19; CDR3: CASNRQGTSGNTIYF
V: TRBV7-9; CDR3: CASSSPVLAGVTDTQYF
V: TRBV11-1; CDR3: CASSLRDRKETQYF
V: TRBV6-1; CDR3: CASSEPPGGRPQHF
V: TRBV19; CDR3: CASTSGGVNEQFF
V: TRBV6-4; CDR3: CASSGSGGAMINEQFF
V: TRBV7-9; CDR3: CASSLGPTALPGTF
V: TRBV7-9; CDR3: CASSLVIGDRETQYF
V: TRBV18; CDR3: CASSPGTGNGYTF
V: TRBV7-8; CDR3: CASSPTSGGYEQYF
V: TRBV27; CDR3: CASRISGQAEGYTF
V: TRBV2; CDR3: CASKPDRATEAFF
V: TRBV5-1; CDR3: CASSPTVLAGNTGELFF
V: TRBV28; CDR3: CASTISGGWTDTQYF
V: TRBV5-1; CDR3: CASSFPPLAGGRSGELFF
V: TRBV6-1; CDR3: CASSRGGRLNTEAFF
V: TRBV5-1; CDR3: CASSLDSPVNEQFF
V: TRBV29-1; CDR3: CSVAWGQGNEKLFF
V: TRBV29-1; CDR3: CSVGTGDQPQHF
V: TRBV5-1; CDR3: CASSLVGTRSSYNSPLHF
V: TRBV6-1; CDR3: CASSELPHIQGGNTEAFF
V: TRBV5-1; CDR3: CASSVRDTYTEAFF
V: TRBV29-1; CDR3: CSVEPLGQGLTDTQYF
V: TRBV25-1; CDR3: CASSVTGGWNTEAFF
V: TRBV4-2; CDR3: CASSQDFTNTDTQYF
V: TRBV6-1; CDR3: CASSPQEGAGQPQHF
V: TRBV7-9; CDR3: CASSLGGGVLARFEETQYF
V: TRBV6-4; CDR3: CASSGTSGGSDTQYF
V: TRBV9; CDR3: CASSPRKGTSGYNEQFF
V: TRBV7-9; CDR3: CASSFPGDTDTQYF
V: TRBV9; CDR3: CASSPRQFSNTGELFF
V: TRBV25-1; CDR3: CASSLLASGEAQETQYF
V: TRBV4-2; CDR3: CASSRDEEPGELFF
V: TRBV2; CDR3: CAIPRMVGANYGYTF
V: TRBV9; CDR3: CASSGSGAYEQYF
V: TRBV18; CDR3: CASSPNQQGAMHGYTF
V: TRBV30; CDR3: CAWKRQGYGYTF
V: TRBV11-2; CDR3: CASSLVPGQGSTDTQYF